The 3 T cell receptor beta chains given below trace back to one sample, sequenced in a study of blood T cell repertoires in COVID-19. Repertoires were generated with immunoSEQ multiplex PCR, while TCRdb's copy carries only in-frame clones and drops some. The data hold about 350,000 clones, with more than 75% observed a single time. The sequencing input was peripheral blood. Source of these receptors: a young woman who had recovered from COVID-19.

This rearrangement joins TRBV27 to TRBJ1-6, with TRBD1 as a possible D gene (6 bases). The CDR3 runs 13 residues. The V and J ends lost 8 bases and 11 bases respectively, with 16 bases between them. CDR1 MNHEY and CDR2 SMNVEV come from the germline V gene (reference sequence). CDR3 bases: TGTGCCAGCGGAGTTGGGGGCCGTACACCCCTCCACTTT. Amino acid sequence: CASGVGGRTPLHF.

The gene calls are TRBV7-2 and TRBJ2-7; 7 nucleotides align to TRBD1. This CDR3 spans 15 amino acids. Germline V gene lookup returns CDR1 SGHTA and CDR2 FQGNSA. The ends lost 5 bases at V and 2 bases at J; junction bases unmatched: 9. The CDR3 DNA reads TGTGCCAGCAGCCTAGGAAGGGGGCCCACCTACGAGCAGTACGTC. Protein sequence: CASSLGRGPTYEQYV.

This chain joins TRBV7-6 and TRBJ1-5; the D is unclear. With 2 bases removed from V and 5 bases from J, the gap between germline ends came to 19 bases. Germline values: CDR1 SGHVS, CDR2 FNYEAQ. The CDR3 is 17 amino acids. The CDR3 DNA sequence: TGTGCCAGCAGCTTAAAATGGCGTAGCAGAGAGCATCAGCCCCAGCATTTT. It is translated as CASSLKWRSREHQPQHF.